This T cell receptor beta chain is drawn from a study of PD-L1 blockade in urothelial cancer. Turning to the study itself: Patients went on atezolizumab at some point between 2014 and 2015, receiving 1,200 mg intravenously every 3 weeks. T cells numbered a median of approximately 150,000 in the blood samples. Study-wide findings and caveats: Survival was better when pretreatment blood TCR clonality fell below the median.

J gave up 5 bases and V 0 bases, and 7 bases lay outside the gene matches. CDR3 length equals 16 residues. Germline-derived CDR1 and CDR2 are LNHNV and YYDKDF (reference sequence). The assay was immunoSEQ multiplex PCR, and TCRdb's table has in-frame clones only and misses some. The repertoire includes 100,000 or so clones, about nine tenths of them detected once, and roughly 0.93% sits in the top ten. Locally advanced or metastatic urothelial carcinoma affected all patients. This clone was detected only a few times. What it binds is not known. The starting material was PBMCs, obtained around atezolizumab (anti-PD-L1) treatment. This chain uses TRBV15 with TRBJ2-7; 10 bases fit TRBD2. This TCR came from a woman aged 80 or over with urothelial cancer. The CDR3 loop is CATSRDRVAGGDEQYF. Written as DNA, the CDR3 is TGTGCCACCAGCAGAGATAGGGTAGCGGGAGGCGACGAGCAGTACTTC.